This TCR beta chain stems from a study of beta chain features in type 1 diabetes. Study results and limitations: Type 1 diabetes patients showed a moderate but significant shortening of TCRB CDR3s in all four CD4+ subsets.

Expressed TCRB transcripts got sequenced, as all isolated RNA was reverse transcribed. Method: immunoSEQ multiplex PCR; TCRdb's copy keeps in-frame clones and lacks some. Of some 350,000 clones listed, approximately 13% were seen once; the top ten hold 0.013% to 0.015%. Notes on this clone: The antigen remains unidentified.

The CDR3 is 14 residues long. CDR1 is SGHRS, CDR2 YFSETQ, per germline. The V end lost 2 bases, the J end lost 9 bases, and 15 bases lay between the germline ends. This rearrangement joins TRBV5-1 to TRBJ2-1, with D perhaps TRBD2 (6 bases). The receptor's source is a woman aged 18-29 years with type 1 diabetes. Sequencing was carried out using naive CD4+ T cells from blood. CDR3 amino acids: CASSLSRERGEQFF. The CDR3 DNA sequence: TGCGCCAGCAGCTTATCTCGGGAGAGGGGTGAGCAGTTCTTC.